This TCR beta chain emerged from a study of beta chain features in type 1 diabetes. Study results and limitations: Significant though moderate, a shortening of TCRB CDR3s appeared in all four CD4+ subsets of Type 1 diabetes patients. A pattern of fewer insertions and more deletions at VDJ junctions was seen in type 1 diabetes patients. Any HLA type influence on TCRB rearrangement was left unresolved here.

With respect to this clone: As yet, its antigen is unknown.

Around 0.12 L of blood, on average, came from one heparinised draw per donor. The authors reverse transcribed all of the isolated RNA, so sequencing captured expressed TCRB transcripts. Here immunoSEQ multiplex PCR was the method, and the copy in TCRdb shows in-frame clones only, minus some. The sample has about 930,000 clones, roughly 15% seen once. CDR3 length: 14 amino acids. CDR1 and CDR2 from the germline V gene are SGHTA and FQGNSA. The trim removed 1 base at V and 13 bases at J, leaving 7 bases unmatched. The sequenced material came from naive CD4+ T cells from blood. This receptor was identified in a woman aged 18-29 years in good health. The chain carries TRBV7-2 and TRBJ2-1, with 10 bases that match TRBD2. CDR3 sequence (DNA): TGTGCCAGCAGCTTAGTCCAGCTAGCGGGAGTACAGTTCTTC. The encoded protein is CASSLVQLAGVQFF.